This TCR beta chain was sequenced in a study of blood T cells in healthy people across ages. Sample-barcoded 5' priming and a J-beta primer mix drove a second PCR of roughly 7 to 11 cycles. TCRdb fed the 5' RACE reads into MiXCR, producing one record per CDR3 protein. The sample contains roughly 650,000 distinct CDR3 sequences, about a third of which appear only once. This clonotype showed up many times. This CDR3 region has 13 residues. V lost 0 bases to trimming and J lost 7 bases, with 10 bases between them. Germline V CDR1 and CDR2: SGDLS, YYNGEE. This clonotype was obtained from a woman older than 75 in good health. The V gene is TRBV9, the J gene TRBJ1-2; D is unresolved. Sequencing used blood. The CDR3 DNA is TGTGCCAGCAGCGTAGTAGGGTACGGTGGCTACACCTTC. Translation: CASSVVGYGGYTF. The entire variable domain, with the rest obtained from reference TRBV9 and TRBJ1-2, is as follows: DSGVTQTPKHLITATGQRVTLRCSPRSGDLSVYWYQQSLDQGLQFLIQYYNGEERAKGNILERFSAQQFPDLHSELNLSSLELGDSALYFCASSVVGYGGYTFGSGTRLTVV.